The 29 T cell receptor beta chains below all came from one sample that was sequenced in a study of OX40 agonist ivuxolimab in advanced cancers. Libraries were prepared by immunoSEQ multiplex PCR; TCRdb keeps only in-frame clonotypes and omits some of them. Of 53,000 or so clones in the sample, more than 70% were seen once. This specimen was CD4+ or CD8+ T cells sorted from blood, taken in a trial of the OX40 agonist ivuxolimab. The receptors stem from an adult with an advanced solid tumor such as melanoma, head and neck, liver or kidney cancer.

V and J are TRBV4-1 and TRBJ2-7; 13 bases align to TRBD2. The CDR3 length is 17 residues. Trimming removed 3 bases from V and 3 bases from J; junction bases left unmatched: 8. Germline assignment: CDR1 MGHRA and CDR2 YSYEKL. CDR3 loop: CASSHQLGLAGVYEQYF. DNA for the CDR3: TGCGCCAGCAGCCACCAACTCGGACTAGCGGGAGTCTACGAGCAGTACTTC.

The rearrangement links TRBV6-1 to TRBJ2-1; D is uncertain. The germline CDR1 and CDR2 sequences are MNHNS and SASEGT. The length of the CDR3 is 10 residues. Deletions cut 8 bases from V and 4 bases from J, with 3 bases between. CDR3 DNA: TGTGCCAGCCAATACAATGAGCAGTTCTTC. Its protein product is CASQYNEQFF.

This clone was detected once. V is TRBV5-5 and J is TRBJ2-7, with TRBD1 matching 8 bases. V was pared by 4 bases and J by 6 bases, with 12 bases of the junction left unmatched. Germline V CDR1 and CDR2: SGHKS, YYEKEE (reference sequence). The CDR3 runs to 15 residues. The CDR3: CASSQTGQGWVEQYF. CDR3 coding DNA: TGTGCCAGCAGCCAGACAGGACAGGGATGGGTCGAGCAGTACTTC.

The CDR3 nucleotides read TGTGCCAGCAGGGATCTGGGTAAACCCCTCCACTTT. Translated: CASRDLGKPLHF. The J gene is TRBJ1-6, the V gene TRBV6-6; D call uncertain. V was pared by 6 bases and J by 12 bases, with 12 bases between. The CDR3 runs to 12 residues. CDR1 and CDR2 from the germline V gene are MNHNY and SVGAGI (reference sequence).

The chain links TRBV18 to TRBJ2-6; the D gene is possibly TRBD1 (6 bases). Germline lookup yields CDR1 KGHSH and CDR2 LQKENI. V was trimmed by 6 bases and J by 0 bases, leaving 12 bases between them. The CDR3 length is 16 residues. The CDR3 spells CASSKTGNSGANVLTF. For the CDR3, the DNA is TGTGCCAGCTCGAAGACAGGTAACTCTGGGGCCAACGTCCTGACTTTC.

The chain carries TRBV28 and TRBJ1-1; D gene ambiguous. There are 13 residues in the CDR3. CDR1 and CDR2 from the germline V gene are MDHEN and SYDVKM. V lost 6 bases to trimming and J lost 8 bases, with 16 bases between them. The CDR3 loop is CASRLPPGSEAFF. The CDR3 bases are TGTGCCAGCAGACTACCTCCGGGGTCCGAAGCTTTCTTT.

The gene calls are TRBV2 and TRBJ1-3; D is possibly TRBD1 (6 bases). Germline CDR1 is SNHLY and CDR2 is FYNNEI. V lost 5 bases to trimming and J lost 0 bases, with 11 bases between them. The CDR3 runs to 15 residues. The CDR3: CASSYRANSGNTIYF. The CDR3 DNA follows: TGTGCCAGCAGTTACAGGGCTAACTCTGGAAACACCATATATTTT.

The chain combines TRBV29-1 with TRBJ1-6; maybe TRBD1 (5 bases). This CDR3 is built from 13 residues. Germline CDR1 SQVTM, CDR2 ANQGSEA. V was shortened by 6 bases and J by 1 base, with 7 bases between the two germline ends. The CDR3 spells CSVRDSYNSPLHF. The CDR3 coding sequence is TGCAGCGTCAGGGATTCCTATAATTCACCCCTCCACTTT. The variable domain in full, completed from reference TRBV29-1 and TRBJ1-6, reads SAVISQKPSRDICQRGTSLTIQCQVDSQVTMMFWYRQQPGQSLTLIATANQGSEATYESGFVIDKFPISRPNLTFSTLTVSNMSPEDSSIYLCSVRDSYNSPLHFGNGTRLTVT.

This chain links TRBV19 with TRBJ1-1; possibly TRBD1 for D (6 bases). From germline, CDR1 is LNHDA and CDR2 SQIVND (reference sequence). V shed 6 bases and J shed 2 bases, with 10 bases lying between them. The CDR3 is 13 amino acids. CDR3 sequence: CASRRGGNTEAFF. CDR3 sequence (DNA): TGTGCCAGTAGGAGAGGGGGTAACACTGAAGCTTTCTTT.

CDR3: CASSLARFTGELFF. The CDR3, as DNA: TGTGCCAGCAGCTTGGCACGTTTCACCGGGGAGCTGTTTTTT. J is TRBJ2-2 and V is TRBV5-8; D is unclear. The CDR3 contains 14 residues. V was cut by 0 bases and J by 4 bases, with 7 bases left in between. Germline CDR1 is SGHTS and CDR2 is YDEGEE.

This clone was detected once. The rearrangement uses TRBV6-6 and TRBJ1-2; unclear D gene. This CDR3 is 15 amino acids long. Trimming removed 0 bases at V and 4 bases at J, with 12 bases between. The germline V gene has CDR1 MNHNY and CDR2 SVGAGI (reference sequence). CDR3 nucleotide sequence: TGTGCCAGCAGTTACTCGAGTAATAGGGTCTATGGCTACACCTTC. Encoded protein: CASSYSSNRVYGYTF.

This clone showed up just a few times. V is TRBV6-5 and J is TRBJ1-5; D gene ambiguous. The germline V and J ends were trimmed by 5 bases and 9 bases, with 17 bases remaining between them. CDR1 is MNHEY, CDR2 SVGAGI, per germline. CDR3 length equals 14 residues. The CDR3 loop is CASSRLGQYWPQHF. CDR3 nucleotide sequence: TGTGCCAGCAGTCGACTCGGGCAGTACTGGCCCCAGCATTTT.

Worth noting for this clone: Additional DNA sequences in this sample encode the identical CDR3. This sequence joins TRBV7-2 and TRBJ1-1; tentatively, D is TRBD1 (6 bases). Germline-derived CDR1 and CDR2 are SGHTA and FQGNSA. V dropped 3 bases and J dropped 1 base, with 9 bases sitting between them. The CDR3 covers 14 residues. In DNA form, the CDR3 reads TGTGCCAGCAGCTTGGGACATTCGAACACTGAAGCTTTCTTT. Translation: CASSLGHSNTEAFF.

The V call is TRBV7-6, the J call TRBJ2-5; 13 nucleotides line up with TRBD2. The CDR3 contains 15 residues. CDR1 and CDR2 from the germline V gene are SGHVS and FNYEAQ. V dropped 8 bases and J dropped 2; count of bases not matched to a gene: 5. The DNA for the CDR3 is TGTGCCAGCGGTACTAGCGGGGGGGCTCAAGAGACCCAGTACTTC. It codes for CASGTSGGAQETQYF.

The genes are TRBV2 and TRBJ2-3; TRBD2 agrees at 7 bases. The J segment lost 2 bases and the V segment lost 7 bases, leaving 9 bases of the junction unmatched. Germline lookup yields CDR1 SNHLY and CDR2 FYNNEI. This CDR3 region has 15 residues. The CDR3 coding sequence is TGTGCCAGCACCCCCTTGAGCGGGGCCACAGATACGCAGTATTTT. This sequence encodes CASTPLSGATDTQYF.

The table lists this clone with a count of one. This rearrangement joins TRBV11-3 to TRBJ2-3; 9 positions match TRBD1. This CDR3 is 18 amino acids long. Per the germline V gene, CDR1 is SGHNT and CDR2 is YENEEA. V dropped 5 bases and J dropped 0; count of bases not matched to a gene: 12. CDR3 loop: CASSPGQGRTASTDTQYF. The CDR3 nucleotides read TGTGCCAGCAGCCCAGGACAGGGGCGCACCGCTAGCACAGATACGCAGTATTTT.

This clone appeared once. The gene calls are TRBV5-5 and TRBJ1-3; no clear D. Deletions cut 0 bases from V and 0 bases from J, with 13 bases between. Germline CDR1 SGHKS, CDR2 YYEKEE (reference sequence). There are 17 residues in the CDR3. The chain's CDR3 is CASSLGLFGVSGNTIYF. The CDR3 DNA follows: TGTGCCAGCAGCTTGGGTCTTTTCGGGGTCTCTGGAAACACCATATATTTT.

This clone was seen more than once but under ten times. The chain has TRBV19 and TRBJ1-3; D unclear. The V gene's germline CDR1 is LNHDA and CDR2 SQIVND (reference sequence). The V end lost 4 bases, the J end lost 0 bases, and 13 bases lay between the germline ends. The CDR3 is 16 amino acids. The CDR3 spells CASSRRNLDSGNTIYF. Here the CDR3 DNA reads TGTGCCAGTAGTAGGAGGAATCTGGACTCTGGAAACACCATATATTTT.

J is TRBJ2-1 and V is TRBV4-2, with a tentative D call TRBD2 (6 bases). The germline V and J ends were trimmed by 0 bases and 4 bases, with 13 bases remaining between them. Germline-derived CDR1 and CDR2 are LGHNA and YNFKEQ. The CDR3 is 16 amino acids. CDR3 loop: CASSQEWSRDYNEQFF. DNA of the CDR3: TGTGCCAGCAGCCAAGAATGGTCGCGGGATTACAATGAGCAGTTCTTC.

This chain connects TRBV20-1 to TRBJ2-3; 7 bases line up with TRBD2. This CDR3 has 11 amino acids. Germline V lookup: CDR1 DFQATT, CDR2 SNEGSKA (reference sequence). V lost 5 bases, J lost 6 bases, and 2 bases stayed unmatched. This CDR3 reads CSAQLADTQYF. CDR3 bases: TGCAGTGCTCAACTAGCGGATACGCAGTATTTT.

The chain employs TRBV2 and TRBJ1-4, with 11 nucleotides matching TRBD1. Germline CDR1 and CDR2: SNHLY and FYNNEI. The junction had 4 bases not matched to a gene; V was cut back by 9 bases and J by 7 bases. The CDR3 extends over 13 amino acids. The CDR3 DNA sequence: TGTGCCAGGACCGGGACAGGGGGTGAAAAACTGTTTTTT. Protein sequence: CARTGTGGEKLFF.

The table lists this clone with a count of one. V and J are TRBV15 and TRBJ2-1, with D maybe TRBD2 (5 bases). Trimming cost V 0 bases and J 9 bases, with 9 bases left between them. CDR3 length: 13 amino acids. Germline loops: CDR1 LNHNV, CDR2 YYDKDF (reference sequence). The CDR3 region is CATSRDRTAEQFF. CDR3 in DNA: TGTGCCACCAGCAGAGATAGGACTGCTGAGCAGTTCTTC.

V gene TRBV19 combines with J gene TRBJ2-6, with TRBD1 as a possible D gene (5 bases). The CDR3 contains 16 residues. Germline lookup yields CDR1 LNHDA and CDR2 SQIVND (reference sequence). V was clipped by 5 bases and J by 4 bases, with 15 bases between them. The CDR3 DNA reads as TGTGCCAGTAGTCCCCGACAGAAGTCAGGGGCCAACGTCCTGACTTTC. Translating gives CASSPRQKSGANVLTF. Complete variable domain (other parts from reference TRBV19 and TRBJ2-6): DGGITQSPKYLFRKEGQNVTLSCEQNLNHDAMYWYRQDPGQGLRLIYYSQIVNDFQKGDIAEGYSVSREKKESFPLTVTSAQKNPTAFYLCASSPRQKSGANVLTFGAGSRLTVL.

This clone was counted a few times. The chain uses TRBV9 and TRBJ2-7, with D maybe TRBD1 (5 bases). The length of the CDR3 is 14 residues. CDR1 and CDR2 from the germline V gene are SGDLS and YYNGEE. The V end lost 0 bases, the J end lost 2 bases, and 9 bases lay between the germline ends. The CDR3 DNA sequence: TGTGCCAGCAGCGTAGGTCAGGGCCCCTACGAGCAGTACTTC. This sequence encodes CASSVGQGPYEQYF.

This chain uses TRBV19 with TRBJ2-5, with TRBD1 identical over 7 bases. Unmatched junction bases numbered 3, after V lost 6 bases and J lost 2 bases. The CDR3 loop spans 13 amino acids. CDR1 is LNHDA, CDR2 SQIVND, per germline (reference sequence). The CDR3 sequence: CASSRQGQETQYF. For the CDR3, the DNA is TGTGCCAGTAGCCGACAGGGACAAGAGACCCAGTACTTC.

V is TRBV19 and J is TRBJ1-6; tentatively, D is TRBD1 (6 bases). The ends were cut back, 6 bases at V and 5 bases at J, with 14 bases in the middle. This CDR3 region has 15 residues. The germline gives CDR1 LNHDA, CDR2 SQIVND (reference sequence). CDR3 in amino acids: CASREQGSDNSPLHF. The CDR3 DNA is TGTGCCAGTAGAGAGCAGGGGTCAGATAATTCACCCCTCCACTTT. The full variable domain, with the rest looked up from reference TRBV19 and TRBJ1-6, is DGGITQSPKYLFRKEGQNVTLSCEQNLNHDAMYWYRQDPGQGLRLIYYSQIVNDFQKGDIAEGYSVSREKKESFPLTVTSAQKNPTAFYLCASREQGSDNSPLHFGNGTRLTVT.

In this sample, this clone turned up a few times. CDR3 loop: CASSNPLAAYTDTQYF. DNA of the CDR3: TGTGCCAGTAGTAACCCACTAGCGGCCTACACAGATACGCAGTATTTT. V gene TRBV19 combines with J gene TRBJ2-3; 8 bases match TRBD2. In germline, CDR1 is LNHDA, CDR2 SQIVND (reference sequence). Trimming cost V 4 bases and J 2 bases; bases outside gene matches: 8. The CDR3 covers 16 residues.

The count of this clone is one. This sequence joins TRBV6-5 and TRBJ2-5; tentative D call: TRBD1 (6 bases). The CDR3 extends over 13 amino acids. V was pared by 7 bases and J by 4 bases, with 13 bases between. CDR1 and CDR2 (germline): MNHEY, SVGAGI. CDR3 loop: CASTRGSRETQYF. The CDR3 bases are TGTGCCAGCACCAGGGGTTCCCGAGAGACCCAGTACTTC.

The genes are TRBV11-2 and TRBJ2-5; 8 bases map to TRBD1. V lost 3 bases to trimming and J lost 2 bases; unmatched junction nucleotides: 8. Germline assignment: CDR1 SGHAT and CDR2 FQNNGV. CDR3 length: 16 amino acids. The CDR3 is CASSFLTGGGQETQYF. Here the CDR3 DNA reads TGTGCCAGCAGCTTTTTAACAGGGGGTGGACAAGAGACCCAGTACTTC.